Below are 3 T cell receptor beta chains sequenced from a single sample in a study of CD8+CD57+ T cells in acquired aplastic anemia. Genomic DNA acted as the template from which TCR beta VDJ combination and CDR3 sequence profiling were carried out. TCRdb reprocessed the reads via MiXCR and lists one record per CDR3 protein. This table has hundreds of thousands of distinct CDR3 sequences, under 80% appearing once. The sample consisted of sorted CD4+, CD8+, or CD8+CD57+ T cells (not recorded which) from PBMCs. These receptors were collected from a human donor in good health, serving as a control.

As regards this clonotype: Likely a read error: the CDR3 ends without its conserved phenylalanine or tryptophan. V usage is TRBV20-1 and J usage is TRBJ2-7; TRBD2 might be the D (5 bases). Deletions cut 3 bases from V and 5 bases from J, with 17 bases between. Germline loops: CDR1 DFQATT, CDR2 SNEGSKA (reference sequence). This CDR3 contains 14 residues. For the CDR3, the DNA is TGCAGTGCTAGGGGAGCTAGTAGCAACGACGAGCAGTACCTC. This translates into CSARGASSNDEQYL.

This chain joins TRBV7-9 and TRBJ2-7; D is ambiguous. Germline values: CDR1 SEHNR, CDR2 FQNEAQ (reference sequence). The CDR3 runs to 14 residues. Trimming removed 5 bases from V and 4 bases from J, with 15 bases in between. CDR3 residues: CASSQSEPHYEQYF. In DNA, the CDR3 is TGTGCCAGCAGCCAATCCGAACCTCATTACGAGCAGTACTTC.

The rearrangement joins TRBV5-1 to TRBJ2-1; 9 bases line up with TRBD2. The CDR3 is 15 amino acids. CDR1 is SGHRS, CDR2 YFSETQ, per germline. J gave up 4 bases and V 0 bases, and 2 bases lay outside the gene matches. The CDR3 is CASSLASGGYNEQFF. In DNA, the CDR3 is TGCGCCAGCAGCTTGGCCAGCGGGGGGTACAATGAGCAGTTCTTC.